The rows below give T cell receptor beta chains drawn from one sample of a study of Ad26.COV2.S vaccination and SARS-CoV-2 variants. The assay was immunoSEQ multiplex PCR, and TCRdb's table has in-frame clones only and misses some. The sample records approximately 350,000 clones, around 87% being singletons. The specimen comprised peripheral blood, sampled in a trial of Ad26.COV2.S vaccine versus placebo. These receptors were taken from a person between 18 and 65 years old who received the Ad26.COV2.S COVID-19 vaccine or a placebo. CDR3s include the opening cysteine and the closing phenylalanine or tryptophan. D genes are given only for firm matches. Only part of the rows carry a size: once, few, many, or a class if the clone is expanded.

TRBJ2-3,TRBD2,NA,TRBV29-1,CSVEASGGQSPTDTQYF,TGCAGCGTTGAGGCTAGCGGGGGCCAAAGTCCCACAGATACGCAGTATTTT
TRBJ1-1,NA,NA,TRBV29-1,CSVLLGGSTEAFF,TGCAGCGTGCTGTTAGGGGGAAGCACTGAAGCTTTCTTT
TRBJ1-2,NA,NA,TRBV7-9,CASRGRSYGYTF,TGTGCCAGCAGGGGTCGATCCTATGGCTACACCTTC
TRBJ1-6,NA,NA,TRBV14,CASSLRVVGSPLHF,TGTGCCAGCAGCCTTCGGGTCGTCGGTTCACCCCTCCACTTT
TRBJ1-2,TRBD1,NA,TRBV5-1,CASSEGQSYGYTF,TGCGCCAGCAGCGAGGGACAGAGCTATGGCTACACCTTC
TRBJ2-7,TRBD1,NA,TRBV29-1,CSVVGQGANEQYF,TGCAGCGTTGTAGGACAGGGGGCGAATGAGCAGTACTTC
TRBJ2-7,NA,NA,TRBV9,CASSVAGAYEQYF,TGTGCCAGCAGCGTAGCTGGGGCCTACGAGCAGTACTTC
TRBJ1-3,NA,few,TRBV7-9,CASSSRPIVSGNTIYF,TGTGCCAGCAGCTCCCGGCCCATAGTCTCTGGAAACACCATATATTTT
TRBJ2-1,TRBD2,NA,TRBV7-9,CASSIGTSGGPAYNEQFF,TGTGCCAGCAGCATCGGGACTAGCGGGGGTCCCGCCTACAATGAGCAGTTCTTC
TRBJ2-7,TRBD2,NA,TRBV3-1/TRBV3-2,CASSQVARGLPYEQYF,TGTGCCAGCAGCCAAGTTGCGCGGGGACTACCCTACGAGCAGTACTTC
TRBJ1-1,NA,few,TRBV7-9,CASNRGTNTEAFF,TGTGCCAGCAACCGGGGGACTAACACTGAAGCTTTCTTT
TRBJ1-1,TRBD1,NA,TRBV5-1,CASSYAGQGNTEAFF,TGCGCCAGCAGCTACGCGGGACAGGGGAACACTGAAGCTTTCTTT
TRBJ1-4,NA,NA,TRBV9,CASSGSGVEKLFF,TGTGCCAGCAGCGGGTCAGGGGTTGAAAAACTGTTTTTT
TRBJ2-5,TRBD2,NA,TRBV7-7,CASSSNRLAGQETQYF,TGTGCTAGCAGCTCGAACAGACTAGCGGGACAGGAGACCCAGTACTTC
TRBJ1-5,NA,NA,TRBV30,CAWSPGNSNQPQHF,TGTGCCTGGAGTCCAGGAAATAGCAATCAGCCCCAGCATTTT
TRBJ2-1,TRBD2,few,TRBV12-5,CASGLALAGGHSNEQFF,TGTGCTAGTGGTTTGGCGCTAGCGGGGGGGCATAGTAATGAGCAGTTCTTC
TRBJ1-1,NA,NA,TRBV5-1,CASSLSGFTEAFF,TGCGCCAGCAGCTTGTCAGGGTTCACTGAAGCTTTCTTT
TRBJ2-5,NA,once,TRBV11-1,CASSLTGLTQYF,TGTGCCAGCAGCTTAACAGGACTCACCCAGTACTTC
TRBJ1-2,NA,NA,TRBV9,CASSGTDYGYTF,TGTGCCAGCAGCGGAACTGACTATGGCTACACCTTC
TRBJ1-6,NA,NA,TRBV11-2,CASSLGTDYNSPLHF,TGTGCCAGCAGCTTAGGGACAGATTATAATTCACCCCTCCACTTT
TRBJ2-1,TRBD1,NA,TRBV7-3,CASSLTGTGWNEQFF,TGTGCCAGCAGCCTGACCGGGACAGGGTGGAATGAGCAGTTCTTC
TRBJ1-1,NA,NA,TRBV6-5,CASSYEPNTEAFF,TGTGCCAGCAGTTACGAGCCTAACACTGAAGCTTTCTTT
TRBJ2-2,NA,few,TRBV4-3,CASSQAGPAGGELFF,TGCGCCAGCAGCCAAGCGGGTCCAGCTGGCGGGGAGCTGTTTTTT
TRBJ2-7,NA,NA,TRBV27,CASSLNPSASSYSYEQYF,TGTGCCAGCAGTTTAAACCCTTCAGCTAGCTCTTACTCCTACGAGCAGTACTTC
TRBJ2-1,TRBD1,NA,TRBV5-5,CASSLGQGAVNEQFF,TGTGCCAGCAGCTTGGGACAGGGGGCAGTAAATGAGCAGTTCTTC
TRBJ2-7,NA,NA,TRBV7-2,CASSTSPDSTVYEQYF,TGTGCCAGCAGCACCAGCCCCGACAGTACAGTTTACGAGCAGTACTTC
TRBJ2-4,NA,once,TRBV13,CASSFSGAKNIQYF,TGTGCCAGCAGCTTCTCAGGGGCCAAAAACATTCAGTACTTC
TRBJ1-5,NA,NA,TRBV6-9,CASSYGDISLHQPQHF,TGTGCCAGCAGTTATGGCGACATAAGCCTTCATCAGCCCCAGCATTTT
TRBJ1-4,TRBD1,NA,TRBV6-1,CASSANRGTRPSEKLFF,TGTGCCAGCAGTGCGAACAGGGGAACAAGGCCTTCTGAAAAACTGTTTTTT
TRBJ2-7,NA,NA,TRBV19,CARPLGGTYEQYF,TGTGCCAGACCCCTGGGCGGGACCTACGAGCAGTACTTC
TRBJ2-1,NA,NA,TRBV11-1,CASSLSAGWQFF,TGTGCCAGCAGCTTAAGCGCGGGGTGGCAGTTCTTC
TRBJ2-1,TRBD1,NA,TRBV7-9,CASSWPGTGGTNEQFF,TGTGCCAGCAGCTGGCCCGGGACAGGGGGGACCAATGAGCAGTTCTTC
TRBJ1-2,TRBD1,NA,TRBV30,CAWGKSRDSYGYTF,TGTGCCTGGGGTAAATCCCGGGACAGCTATGGCTACACCTTC
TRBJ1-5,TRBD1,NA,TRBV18,CASSLTTAGTGGDQPQHF,TGTGCCAGCTCACTAACGACCGCCGGGACAGGAGGTGATCAGCCCCAGCATTTT
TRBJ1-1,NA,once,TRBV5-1,CASSLGQGGTEAFF,TGCGCCAGCAGCTTGGGGCAGGGAGGCACTGAAGCTTTCTTT
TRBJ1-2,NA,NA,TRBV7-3,CASSLVGTSVYGYTF,TGTGCCAGCAGCTTAGTAGGGACATCGGTTTATGGCTACACCTTC
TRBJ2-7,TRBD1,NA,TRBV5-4,CASSFQDRAAYEQYF,TGTGCCAGCAGCTTCCAAGACAGGGCTGCCTACGAGCAGTACTTC
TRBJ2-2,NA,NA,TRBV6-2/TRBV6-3,CASSYSSWLPTGELFF,TGTGCCAGCAGTTACTCGTCATGGCTGCCCACCGGGGAGCTGTTTTTT
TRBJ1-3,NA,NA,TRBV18,CASSPRGSSGNTIYF,TGTGCCAGCTCGCCCCGAGGTAGCTCTGGAAACACCATATATTTT
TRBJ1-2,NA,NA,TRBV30,CAWSEYRDYGYTF,TGTGCCTGGAGTGAATACAGGGACTATGGCTACACCTTC
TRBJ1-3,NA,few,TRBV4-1,CASSQEPTGSGNTIYF,TGCGCCAGCAGCCAAGAACCGACAGGCTCTGGAAACACCATATATTTT
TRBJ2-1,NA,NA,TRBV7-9,CASSFAGSYNEQFF,TGTGCCAGCAGCTTTGCCGGCTCCTACAATGAGCAGTTCTTC
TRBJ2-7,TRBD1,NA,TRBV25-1,CASSDRASKQYF,TGTGCCAGTTCGGACAGGGCAAGTAAGCAGTACTTC
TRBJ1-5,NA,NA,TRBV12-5,CASGLMGGAEPQHF,TGTGCTAGTGGTTTGATGGGGGGTGCGGAGCCCCAGCATTTT
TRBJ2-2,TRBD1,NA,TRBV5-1,CASSFTGGPGELFF,TGCGCCAGCAGCTTTACAGGGGGGCCCGGGGAGCTGTTTTTT
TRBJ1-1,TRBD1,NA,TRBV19,CATHPGQLNTEAFF,TGTGCCACCCACCCGGGACAGCTGAACACTGAAGCTTTCTTT
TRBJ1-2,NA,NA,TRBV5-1,CASSLALGGGYTF,TGCGCCAGCAGCTTGGCACTTGGAGGGGGCTACACCTTC
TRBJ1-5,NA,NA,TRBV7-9,CASSQSMTPDQPQHF,TGTGCCAGCAGCCAGTCGATGACACCGGATCAGCCCCAGCATTTT
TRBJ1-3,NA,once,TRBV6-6,CASSYIWGNTIYF,TGTGCCAGCAGTTACATATGGGGCAACACCATATATTTT
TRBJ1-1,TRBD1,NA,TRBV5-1,CASSPWTGARTEAFF,TGCGCCAGCAGCCCGTGGACAGGGGCGAGGACTGAAGCTTTCTTT
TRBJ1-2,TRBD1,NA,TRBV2,CASISPTGLTYGYTF,TGTGCCAGCATTTCACCGACAGGGCTAACATATGGCTACACCTTC
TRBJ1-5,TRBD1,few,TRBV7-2,CASSPGTGAGQPQHF,TGTGCCAGCAGCCCGGGGACAGGGGCGGGTCAGCCCCAGCATTTT
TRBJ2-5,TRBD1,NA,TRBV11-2,CASSYHRDRQETQYF,TGTGCCAGCAGCTATCACCGGGACAGACAAGAGACCCAGTACTTC
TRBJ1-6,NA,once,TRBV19,CASSPQTVGLDNSPLHF,TGTGCCAGTAGTCCTCAGACGGTTGGCCTAGATAATTCACCCCTCCACTTT
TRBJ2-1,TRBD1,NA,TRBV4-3,CASSQRIEPGTGNHEQFF,TGCGCCAGCAGCCAACGGATAGAACCCGGGACAGGGAACCATGAGCAGTTCTTC
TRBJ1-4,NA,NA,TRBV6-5,CASSSGLGGKLFF,TGTGCCAGCAGTTCGGGTCTTGGAGGAAAACTGTTTTTT
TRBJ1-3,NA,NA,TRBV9,CASSEQGAGNTIYF,TGTGCCAGCAGCGAACAGGGAGCCGGAAACACCATATATTTT
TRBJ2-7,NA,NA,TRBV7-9,CASSLNPVNEQYF,TGTGCCAGCAGCTTAAACCCCGTGAACGAGCAGTACTTC
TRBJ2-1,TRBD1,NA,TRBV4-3,CASSQDTRQGVDEQFF,TGCGCCAGCAGCCAAGATACGAGACAGGGTGTGGATGAGCAGTTCTTC